The table lists the clone carrying this TCR beta chain with a few counts. The antigen is unknown. This record belongs to a study of T-cell memory formation after mild COVID-19. About the study: For the most part, TCR clusters were specific to one donor. Overall study findings and caveats: Of the contracting clones, CD4+ ones lay mainly in CM and EM, and CD8+ ones in EMRA. Memory sampled before infection contained some responding clones, suggesting cross-reactive memory joined. While clones contracting from day 15 to 85 were balanced between CD4 and CD8, later expanders leaned CD4+.

One entry per CDR3 protein results from TCRdb running MiXCR on the 5' RACE reads. The table includes about 620,000 distinct CDR3 sequences, under 20% detected once. V lost 2 bases, J lost 2 bases, and 5 bases lay in between. The CDR3 is 13 amino acids. Germline V gives CDR1 MNHNY, CDR2 SVGAGI (reference sequence). This sequence was found in an adult woman who had mild COVID-19 (a few samples of this study predate the infection). Cell type and time point are not known. Input material: PBMCs or a T cell subset sorted from them (not recorded which). V is TRBV6-6 and J is TRBJ2-3; unclear D gene. DNA of the CDR3: TGTGCCAGCAGTTACGACAACACAGATACGCAGTATTTT. This translates into CASSYDNTDTQYF.